A single sample gave rise to the 4 T cell receptor beta chains below, sequenced in a study of human versus mouse CDR3 diversity and MHC coevolution. Clones were read by immunoSEQ multiplex PCR, and TCRdb kept only the in-frame ones, dropping some. Of roughly 81,000 clones detected, 85% to 95% appear once; the ten largest clones hold approximately 1.4%. The sample taken for sequencing was naive CD4+ T cells from blood. Subset described: CD45RO-negative CD62L-positive naive CD4 T cells. The receptors here all came from a person aged 25 to 69 in good health.

The chain uses TRBV5-1 and TRBJ1-2, with D hard to call. This CDR3 spans 13 amino acids. The germline CDR1 and CDR2 sequences are SGHRS and YFSETQ. V shed 5 bases and J shed 0 bases, with 8 bases lying between them. The CDR3 DNA reads TGCGCCAGCAGTCCGAGTTCTAACTATGGCTACACCTTC. Protein: CASSPSSNYGYTF.

The chain has TRBV18 and TRBJ2-1, with D hard to call. The CDR3 has 15 amino acids. Between the trimmed V and J ends, which lost 3 bases and 1 base, there was a span of 10 bases. Germline values: CDR1 KGHSH, CDR2 LQKENI. Written as DNA, the CDR3 is TGTGCCAGCTCACCCCCGCAGGATTCCTACAATGAGCAGTTCTTC. Amino acids: CASSPPQDSYNEQFF.

This chain connects TRBV11-2 to TRBJ2-7, with D possibly TRBD1 on 6 matching bases. Germline V gene sequence: CDR1 SGHAT, CDR2 FQNNGV. The CDR3 totals 15 residues. V lost 1 base to trimming and J lost 0 bases, with 10 bases between them. In nucleotides, the CDR3 is TGTGCCAGCAGCTTAGCAGGGGTGCTCTCCTACGAGCAGTACTTC. Its translation is CASSLAGVLSYEQYF.

This clone was seen just once. Other DNA variants within this sample encode the same CDR3. Written as DNA, the CDR3 is TGTGCCAGCAGCTTAATGGGACAGGGGAACACCGGGGAGCTGTTTTTT. Its protein is CASSLMGQGNTGELFF. The chain uses TRBV7-3 and TRBJ2-2; 9 bases match TRBD1. Germline loops: CDR1 SGHTA, CDR2 FQGTGA. The junction had 1 base not matched to a gene; V was cut back by 1 base and J by 1 base. CDR3 size: 16 residues.